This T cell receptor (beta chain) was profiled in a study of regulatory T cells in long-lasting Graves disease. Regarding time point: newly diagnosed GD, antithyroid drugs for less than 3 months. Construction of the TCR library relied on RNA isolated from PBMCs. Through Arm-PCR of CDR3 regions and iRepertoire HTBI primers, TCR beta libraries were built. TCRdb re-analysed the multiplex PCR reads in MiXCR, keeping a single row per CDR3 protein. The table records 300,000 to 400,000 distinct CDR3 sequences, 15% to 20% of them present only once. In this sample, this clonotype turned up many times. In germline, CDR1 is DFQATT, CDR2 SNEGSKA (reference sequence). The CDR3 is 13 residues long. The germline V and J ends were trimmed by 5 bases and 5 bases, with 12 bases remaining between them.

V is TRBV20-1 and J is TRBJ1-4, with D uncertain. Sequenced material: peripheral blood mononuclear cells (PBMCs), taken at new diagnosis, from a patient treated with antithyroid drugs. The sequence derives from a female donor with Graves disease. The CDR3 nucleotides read TGCAGTGCTTTTGGTAGGCGGAATGAAAAACTGTTTTTT. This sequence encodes CSAFGRRNEKLFF.